Below, one T cell receptor beta chain is given with its context. Its antigen remains unidentified. This sample was taken from a study of a mutant IDH1 vaccine in newly diagnosed glioma. Produced via immunoSEQ multiplex PCR; TCRdb's table is partial and in-frame only. The sample shows roughly 26,000 clones, around 78% of them seen only once. Time point described: week 35, safety follow-up. Each dose delivered 300 ug of mutant IDH1 20-mer peptide subcutaneously with imiquimod. Germline-derived CDR1 and CDR2 are SGHDT and YYEEEE. CDR3 length equals 12 residues. V trimming: 5 bases; J trimming: 9 bases; junction bases outside the gene matches: 2.

Source: PBMCs, taken from a glioma patient whose treatment included an IDH1 peptide vaccine. The origin of this receptor is a man younger than 40 with glioma. The chain recombines TRBV5-6 with TRBJ2-1; 10 nucleotides line up with TRBD1. The chain's CDR3 is CASRGQGSEQFF. The CDR3 coding sequence is TGTGCCAGCAGGGGACAGGGGAGTGAGCAGTTCTTC.